This TCR beta chain comes out of a study of blood T cell repertoires in COVID-19. Study in general: PBMCs, B-cell-depleted T cells, or T cells provided the cDNA or gDNA that made up the material.

Germline lookup yields CDR1 GTSNPN and CDR2 SVGIG (reference sequence). With 7 bases removed from V and 6 bases from J, the gap between germline ends came to 18 bases. There are 13 residues in the CDR3. Ten or more counts support this clone. Assay used: immunoSEQ multiplex PCR; TCRdb lists only in-frame clones, some missing. This sample has around 180,000 clones; roughly four fifths occur once, and the top ten carry approximately 12%. The genes are TRBV30 and TRBJ1-1; D gene unclear. The TCR sequence derives from a man in his forties or fifties who had recovered from COVID-19. Material: PBMCs or T cells enriched from blood (not recorded which). CDR3 DNA sequence: TGTGCCTCATCAGGTCTATATAGTTCTGAAGCTTTCTTT. Its translation: CASSGLYSSEAFF. Supplemented by reference TRBV30 and TRBJ1-1, the full variable domain reads SQTIHQWPATLVQPVGSPLSLECTVEGTSNPNLYWYRQAAGRGLQLLFYSVGIGQISSEVPQNLSASRPQDRQFILSSKKLLLSDSGFYLCASSGLYSSEAFFGQGTRLTVV.